This T cell receptor beta chain came from a study of post-analysis software for immune sequencing data. Unique molecular identifiers featured in each of the TCR beta cDNA libraries. One entry per CDR3 protein results from TCRdb running MiXCR on the PCR reads. The repertoire holds 750,000 to 950,000 distinct CDR3 sequences, with roughly 58% as singletons. The ends were cut back, 1 base at V and 4 bases at J, with 10 bases in the middle. CDR1 is SGHTA, CDR2 FQGNSA, per germline. The CDR3 totals 14 residues. Regarding the study as a whole: Comparison of patients with controls showed about 5 TRBV segments more frequent in patients, TRBV5-6, TRBV5-1 and TRBV20-1 among them. Multiple sclerosis was associated with a significant reduction in normalized Chao1 diversity relative to controls.

As for this clonotype: Its target is not known.

Sequenced: blood. This TCR derives from a girl aged 10-17 years with multiple sclerosis. The V gene is TRBV7-2, the J gene TRBJ2-5; D is undetermined. Here the CDR3 reads CASSLVWMGETQYF. The CDR3, as DNA: TGTGCCAGCAGCTTAGTCTGGATGGGAGAGACCCAGTACTTC.